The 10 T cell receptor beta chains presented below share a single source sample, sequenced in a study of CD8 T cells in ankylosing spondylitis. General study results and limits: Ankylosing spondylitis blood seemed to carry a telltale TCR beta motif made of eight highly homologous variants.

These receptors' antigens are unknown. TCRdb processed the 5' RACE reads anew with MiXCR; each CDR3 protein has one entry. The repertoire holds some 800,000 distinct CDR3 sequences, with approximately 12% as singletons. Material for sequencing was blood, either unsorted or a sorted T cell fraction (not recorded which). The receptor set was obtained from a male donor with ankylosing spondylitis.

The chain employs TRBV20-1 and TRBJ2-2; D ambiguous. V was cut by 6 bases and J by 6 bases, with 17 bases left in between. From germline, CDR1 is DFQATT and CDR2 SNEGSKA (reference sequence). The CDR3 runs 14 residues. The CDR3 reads CSATDPSPPGELFF. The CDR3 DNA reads TGCAGTGCGACCGACCCGAGCCCACCCGGGGAGCTGTTTTTT.

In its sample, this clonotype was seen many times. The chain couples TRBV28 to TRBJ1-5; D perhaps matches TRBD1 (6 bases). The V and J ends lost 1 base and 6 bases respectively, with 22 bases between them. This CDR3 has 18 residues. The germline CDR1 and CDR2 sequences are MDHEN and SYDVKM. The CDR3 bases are TGTGCCAGCAGTTTATACGCAGGGACAAAGGGGCCAAGTCAGCCCCAGCATTTT. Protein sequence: CASSLYAGTKGPSQPQHF.

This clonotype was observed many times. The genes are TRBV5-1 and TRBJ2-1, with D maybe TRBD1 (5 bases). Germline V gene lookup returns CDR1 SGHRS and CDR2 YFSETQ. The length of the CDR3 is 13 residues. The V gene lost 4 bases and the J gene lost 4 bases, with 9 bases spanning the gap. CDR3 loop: CASSIDRYNEQFF. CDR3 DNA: TGCGCCAGCAGCATCGACAGATACAATGAGCAGTTCTTC.

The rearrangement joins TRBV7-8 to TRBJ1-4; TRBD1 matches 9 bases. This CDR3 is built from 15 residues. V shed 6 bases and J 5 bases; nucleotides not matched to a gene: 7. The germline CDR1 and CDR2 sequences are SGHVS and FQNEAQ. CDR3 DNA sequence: TGTGCCAGCAGAGATTACGGGACAGGGAATGAAAAACTGTTTTTT. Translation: CASRDYGTGNEKLFF.

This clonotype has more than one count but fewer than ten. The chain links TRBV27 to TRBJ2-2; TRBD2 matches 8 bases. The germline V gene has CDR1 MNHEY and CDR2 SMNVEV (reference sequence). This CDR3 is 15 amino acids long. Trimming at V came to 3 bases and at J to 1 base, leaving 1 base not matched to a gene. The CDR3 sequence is CASSFLAGNTGELFF. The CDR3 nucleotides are TGTGCCAGCAGTTTTCTAGCGGGGAACACCGGGGAGCTGTTTTTT.

The CDR3 DNA follows: TGTGCCAGCAGCCCACGTGGCGGGGCCGGATACAATGAGCAGTTCTTC. Protein product: CASSPRGGAGYNEQFF. The genes are TRBV7-3 and TRBJ2-1; D is possibly TRBD2 (6 bases). Trimming took 5 bases from V and 4 from J, leaving 18 bases between them. Germline V CDR1 and CDR2: SGHTA, FQGTGA. This CDR3 region has 16 residues.

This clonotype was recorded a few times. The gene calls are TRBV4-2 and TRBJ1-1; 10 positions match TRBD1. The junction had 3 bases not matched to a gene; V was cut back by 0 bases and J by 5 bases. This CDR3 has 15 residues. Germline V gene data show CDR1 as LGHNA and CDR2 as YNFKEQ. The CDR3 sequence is CASSQEGTGETEAFF. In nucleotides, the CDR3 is TGTGCCAGCAGCCAAGAAGGGACAGGGGAAACTGAAGCTTTCTTT.

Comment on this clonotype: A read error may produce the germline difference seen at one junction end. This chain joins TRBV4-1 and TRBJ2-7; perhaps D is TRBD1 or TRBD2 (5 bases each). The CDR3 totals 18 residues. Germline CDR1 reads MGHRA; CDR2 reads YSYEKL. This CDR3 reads CASSPGLVCDGGYYEQYF. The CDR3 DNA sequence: TGTGCCAGCAGCCCGGGGCTAGTCTGCGATGGGGGTTATTACGAGCAGTACTTC.

The CDR3 loop is CASSPHSWGTQYF. The CDR3 DNA reads as TGTGCCAGCAGTCCGCATTCGTGGGGGACCCAGTACTTC. This sequence joins TRBV28 and TRBJ2-5; no clear D. Germline V lookup: CDR1 MDHEN, CDR2 SYDVKM. The ends were cut back, 5 bases at V and 7 bases at J, with 14 bases in the middle. CDR3 length: 13 amino acids.

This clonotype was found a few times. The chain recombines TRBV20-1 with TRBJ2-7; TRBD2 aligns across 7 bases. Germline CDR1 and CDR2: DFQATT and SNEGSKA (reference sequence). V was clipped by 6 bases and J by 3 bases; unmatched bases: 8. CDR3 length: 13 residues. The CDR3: CSAYRDYDYEQYF. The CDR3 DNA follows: TGCAGTGCCTACCGGGACTACGACTACGAGCAGTACTTC.